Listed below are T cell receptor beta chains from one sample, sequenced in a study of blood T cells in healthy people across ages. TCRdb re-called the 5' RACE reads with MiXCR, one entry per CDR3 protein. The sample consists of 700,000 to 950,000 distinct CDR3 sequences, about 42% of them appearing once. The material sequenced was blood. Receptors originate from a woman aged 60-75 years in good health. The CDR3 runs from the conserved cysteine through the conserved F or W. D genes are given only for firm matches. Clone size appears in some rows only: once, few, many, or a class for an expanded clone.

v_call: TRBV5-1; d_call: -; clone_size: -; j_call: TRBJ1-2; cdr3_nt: TGCGCCAGCAGGACCCTCGAGACTTCCTATGGCTACACCTTC; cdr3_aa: CASRTLETSYGYTF
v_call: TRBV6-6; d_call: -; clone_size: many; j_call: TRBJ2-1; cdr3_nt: TGTGCCAGCAGTTACTCGACAGTTTACAATGAGCAGTTCTTC; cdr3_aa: CASSYSTVYNEQFF
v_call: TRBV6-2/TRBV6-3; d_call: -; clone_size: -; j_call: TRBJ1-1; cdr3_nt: TGTGCCAGCAGTTACCGGGGTAATCTGAACACTGAAGCTTTCTTT; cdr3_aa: CASSYRGNLNTEAFF
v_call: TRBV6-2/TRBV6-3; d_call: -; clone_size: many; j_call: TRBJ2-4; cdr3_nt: TGTGCCAGCAGTTACGACGGACTAGCCAAAAACATTCAGTACTTC; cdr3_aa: CASSYDGLAKNIQYF
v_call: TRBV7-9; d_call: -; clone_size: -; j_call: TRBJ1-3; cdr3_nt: TGTGCCAGCAGCTTAGGCTCCGACGGAAACACCATATATTTT; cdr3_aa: CASSLGSDGNTIYF
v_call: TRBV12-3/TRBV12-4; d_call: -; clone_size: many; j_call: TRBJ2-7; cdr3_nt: TGTGCCAGCAGTCCGACAGAGTTCTACGAGCAGTACTTC; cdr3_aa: CASSPTEFYEQYF
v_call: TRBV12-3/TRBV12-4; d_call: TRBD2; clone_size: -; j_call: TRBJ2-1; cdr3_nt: TGTGCCAGCAGTCACCCTACTAGCGGGAGGTTCTTC; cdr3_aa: CASSHPTSGRFF
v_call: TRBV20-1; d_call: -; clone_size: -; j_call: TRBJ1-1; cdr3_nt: TGCAGTGCTAGAAGAGCGTTGAACACTGAAGCTTTCTTT; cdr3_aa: CSARRALNTEAFF
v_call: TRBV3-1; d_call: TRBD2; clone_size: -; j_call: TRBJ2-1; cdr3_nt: TGTGCCAGCACCCCGGTCGGGGGACTAGTAAACTACAATGAGCAGTTCTTC; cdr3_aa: CASTPVGGLVNYNEQFF
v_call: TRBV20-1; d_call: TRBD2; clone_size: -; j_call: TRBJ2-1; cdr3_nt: TGCAGTGCCGGAGGGGCTAGCGGGTCTTCCTACAATGAGCAGTTCTTC; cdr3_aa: CSAGGASGSSYNEQFF
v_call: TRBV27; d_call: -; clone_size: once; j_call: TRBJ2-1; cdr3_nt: TGTGCCAGCAGAGAGCAGTTCTTC; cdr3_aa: CASREQFF
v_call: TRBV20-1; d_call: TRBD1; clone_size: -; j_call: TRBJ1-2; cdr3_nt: TGCAGTGCCCGGGTAACGGGACAGGGGGCGCGGTATGGCTACACCTTC; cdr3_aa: CSARVTGQGARYGYTF
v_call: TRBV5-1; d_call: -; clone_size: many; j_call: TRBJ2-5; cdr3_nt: TGCGCCAGCAGCGGTAGCCAGCAAGAGACCCAGTACTTC; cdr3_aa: CASSGSQQETQYF
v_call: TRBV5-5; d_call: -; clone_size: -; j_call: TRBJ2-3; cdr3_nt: TGTGCCAGCAGCTTGGAGTTTGGGGTCCTGACCACAGATACGCAGTATTTT; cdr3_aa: CASSLEFGVLTTDTQYF
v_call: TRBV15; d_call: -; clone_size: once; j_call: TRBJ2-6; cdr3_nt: TGTGCCACCTCACCTAGTAGCGGAGCTTCTGGGGCCAACGTCCTGATTTTC; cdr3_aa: CATSPSSGASGANVLIF
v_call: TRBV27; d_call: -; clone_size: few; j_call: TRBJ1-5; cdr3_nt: TGTGCCAGCAGTTTGGGTAGGGGCAATCAGCCCCAGCATTTT; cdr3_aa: CASSLGRGNQPQHF
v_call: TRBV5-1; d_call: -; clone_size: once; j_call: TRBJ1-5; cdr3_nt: TGCGCCAGCAGCCCGGGGTTCGGGGGGGGCAATCAGCCCCAGCATTTT; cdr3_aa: CASSPGFGGGNQPQHF
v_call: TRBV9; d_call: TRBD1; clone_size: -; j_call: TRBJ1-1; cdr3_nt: TGTGCCAGCAGCGCGGACAGGACCATGAACACTGAAGCTTTCTTT; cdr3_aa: CASSADRTMNTEAFF
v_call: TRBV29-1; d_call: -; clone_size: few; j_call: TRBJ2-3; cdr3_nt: TGCAGTACAAGTGGGGGAGCCTACACAGATACGCAGTATTTT; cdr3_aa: CSTSGGAYTDTQYF
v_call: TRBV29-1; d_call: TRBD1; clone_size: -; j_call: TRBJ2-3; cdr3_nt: TGCAGCGCCCTGAACAGGGGATCCACAGATACGCAGTATTTT; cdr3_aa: CSALNRGSTDTQYF
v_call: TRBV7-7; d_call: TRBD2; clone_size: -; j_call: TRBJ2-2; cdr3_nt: TGTGCTAGCAGCCCCGGGGGAGGGAAAGTCGCCGGGGAGCTGTTTTTT; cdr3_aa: CASSPGGGKVAGELFF
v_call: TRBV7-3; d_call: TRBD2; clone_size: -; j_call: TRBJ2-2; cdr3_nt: TGTGCCAGCAGCTTAATGGGGACTAGCGGGAGTCGCAAGAACACCGGGGAGCTGTTTTTT; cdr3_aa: CASSLMGTSGSRKNTGELFF
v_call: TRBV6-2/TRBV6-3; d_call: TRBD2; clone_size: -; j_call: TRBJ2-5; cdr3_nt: TGTGCCAGCAGCCAACAACTAGCGGGGGTGATCGAGACCCAGTACTTC; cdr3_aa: CASSQQLAGVIETQYF
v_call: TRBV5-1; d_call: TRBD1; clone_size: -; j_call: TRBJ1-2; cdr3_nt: TGCGCCAGCAGCTCGACAGGGATATCCTATGGCTACACCTTC; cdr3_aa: CASSSTGISYGYTF
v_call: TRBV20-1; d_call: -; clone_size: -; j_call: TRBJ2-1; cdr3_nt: TGCAGTGCTAGAGATGTGGGGGCTGATGAGCAGTTCTTC; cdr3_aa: CSARDVGADEQFF